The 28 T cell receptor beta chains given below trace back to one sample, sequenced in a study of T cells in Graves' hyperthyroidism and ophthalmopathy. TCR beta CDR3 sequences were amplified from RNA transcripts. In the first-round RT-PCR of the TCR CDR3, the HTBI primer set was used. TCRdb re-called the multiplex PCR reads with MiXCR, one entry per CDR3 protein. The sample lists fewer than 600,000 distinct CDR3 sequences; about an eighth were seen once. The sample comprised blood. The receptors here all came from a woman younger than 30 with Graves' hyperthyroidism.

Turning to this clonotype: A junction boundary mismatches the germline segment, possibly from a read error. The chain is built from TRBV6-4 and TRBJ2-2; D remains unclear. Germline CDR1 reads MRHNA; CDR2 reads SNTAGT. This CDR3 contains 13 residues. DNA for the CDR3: TGTTCCAGCAGTGGCCCCGACACCGGGGAGCTGTTTTTT. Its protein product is CSSSGPDTGELFF.

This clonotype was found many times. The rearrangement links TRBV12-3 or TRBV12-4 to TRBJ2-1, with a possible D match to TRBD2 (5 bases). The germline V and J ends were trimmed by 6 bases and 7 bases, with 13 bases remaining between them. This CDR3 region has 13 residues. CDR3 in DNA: TGTGCCAGCAGCCCGACTCTAGCTAATGAGCAGTTCTTC. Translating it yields CASSPTLANEQFF.

The CDR3 DNA reads as TGTGCCAGCAGCTATTTGGTTAGCGGAGCGGATGAGCAGTTCTTC. Its protein is CASSYLVSGADEQFF. This sequence joins TRBV7-3 and TRBJ2-1, with a tentative D call TRBD2 (6 bases). The CDR3 length is 15 residues. Looked up from germline, CDR1 is SGHTA and CDR2 is FQGTGA. V was shortened by 4 bases and J by 8 bases, with 18 bases between the two germline ends.

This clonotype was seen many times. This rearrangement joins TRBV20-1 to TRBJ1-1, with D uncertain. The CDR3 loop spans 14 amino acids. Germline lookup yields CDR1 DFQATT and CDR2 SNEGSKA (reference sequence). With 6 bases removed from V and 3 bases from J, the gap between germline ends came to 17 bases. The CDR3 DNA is TGCAGTGCGCCAGACGCGAGGGCTGACACTGAAGCTTTCTTT. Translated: CSAPDARADTEAFF.

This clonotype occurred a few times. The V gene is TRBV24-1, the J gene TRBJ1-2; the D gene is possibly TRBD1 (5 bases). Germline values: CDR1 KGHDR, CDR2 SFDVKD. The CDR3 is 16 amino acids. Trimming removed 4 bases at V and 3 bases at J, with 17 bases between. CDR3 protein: CATSDLRAGGHYGYTF. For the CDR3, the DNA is TGTGCCACCAGTGACCTCCGTGCGGGGGGACACTATGGCTACACCTTC.

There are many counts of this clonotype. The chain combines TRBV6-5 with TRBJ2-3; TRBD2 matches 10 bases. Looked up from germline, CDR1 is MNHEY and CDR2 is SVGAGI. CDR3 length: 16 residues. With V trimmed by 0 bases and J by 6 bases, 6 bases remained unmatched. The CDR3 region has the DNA TGTGCCAGCAGTTACTCGGGACTAGCGTTTTCGGATACGCAGTATTTT. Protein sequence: CASSYSGLAFSDTQYF.

DNA for the CDR3: TGTGCCAGCAGCCTCGTACCGGCAGGGAACACCGGGGAGCTGTTTTTT. Amino acid sequence: CASSLVPAGNTGELFF. This chain joins TRBV7-3 and TRBJ2-2; no reliable D call. The CDR3 is 16 residues long. Germline-derived CDR1 and CDR2 are SGHTA and FQGTGA. The V gene lost 5 bases and the J gene lost 1 base, with 14 bases spanning the gap.

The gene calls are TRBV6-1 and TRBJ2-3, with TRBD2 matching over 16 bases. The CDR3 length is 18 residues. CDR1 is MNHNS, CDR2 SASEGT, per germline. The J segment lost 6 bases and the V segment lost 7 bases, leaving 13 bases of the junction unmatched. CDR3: CASTAKPPGLAGGDTQYF. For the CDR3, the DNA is TGTGCCAGCACCGCAAAACCCCCGGGACTAGCGGGAGGGGATACGCAGTATTTT.

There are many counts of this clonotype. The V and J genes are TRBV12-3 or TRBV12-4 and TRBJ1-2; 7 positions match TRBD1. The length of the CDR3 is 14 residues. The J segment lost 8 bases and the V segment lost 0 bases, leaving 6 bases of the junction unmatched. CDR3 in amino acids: CASSLAARGYGYTF. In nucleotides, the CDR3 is TGTGCCAGCAGTTTAGCCGCCAGGGGGTACGGCTACACCTTC.

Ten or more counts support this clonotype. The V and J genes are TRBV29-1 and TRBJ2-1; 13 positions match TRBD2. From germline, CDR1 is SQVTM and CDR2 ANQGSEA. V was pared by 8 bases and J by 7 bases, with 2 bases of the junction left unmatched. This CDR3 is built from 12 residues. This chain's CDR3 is CSSGLAGNEQFF. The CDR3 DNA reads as TGCAGCTCGGGACTAGCGGGAAATGAGCAGTTCTTC.

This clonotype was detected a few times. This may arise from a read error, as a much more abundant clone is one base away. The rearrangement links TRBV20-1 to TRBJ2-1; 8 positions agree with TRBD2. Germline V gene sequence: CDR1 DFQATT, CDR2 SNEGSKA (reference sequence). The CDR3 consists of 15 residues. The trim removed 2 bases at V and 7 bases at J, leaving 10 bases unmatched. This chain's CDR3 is CSARKTGGPWNEQFF. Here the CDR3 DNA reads TGCAGTGCTAGAAAAACGGGAGGGCCGTGGAATGAGCAGTTCTTC.

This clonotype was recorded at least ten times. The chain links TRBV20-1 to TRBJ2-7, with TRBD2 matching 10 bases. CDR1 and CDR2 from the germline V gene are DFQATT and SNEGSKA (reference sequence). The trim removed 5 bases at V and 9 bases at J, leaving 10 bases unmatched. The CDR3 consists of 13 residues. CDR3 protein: CSAGTSAVSGQYF. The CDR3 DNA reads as TGCAGTGCTGGGACTAGCGCCGTTTCAGGGCAGTACTTC.

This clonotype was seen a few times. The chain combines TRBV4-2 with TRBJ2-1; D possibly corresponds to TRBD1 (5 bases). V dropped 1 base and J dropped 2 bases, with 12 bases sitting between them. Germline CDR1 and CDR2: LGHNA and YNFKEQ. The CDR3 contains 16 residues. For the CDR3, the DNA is TGTGCCAGCAGCCAAGGGGGCGGCTCCACCTACAATGAGCAGTTCTTC. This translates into CASSQGGGSTYNEQFF.

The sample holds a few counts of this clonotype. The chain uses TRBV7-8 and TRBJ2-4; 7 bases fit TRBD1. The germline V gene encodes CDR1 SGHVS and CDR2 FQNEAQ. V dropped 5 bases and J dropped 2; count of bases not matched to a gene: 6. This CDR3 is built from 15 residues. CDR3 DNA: TGTGCCAGCAGCGACAGCAGGGGGTCCAAAAACATTCAGTACTTC. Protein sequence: CASSDSRGSKNIQYF.

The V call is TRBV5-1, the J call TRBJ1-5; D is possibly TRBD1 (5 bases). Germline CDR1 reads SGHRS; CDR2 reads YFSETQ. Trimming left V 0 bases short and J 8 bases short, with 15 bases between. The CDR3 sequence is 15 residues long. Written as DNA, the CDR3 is TGCGCCAGCAGCTTGGGTGGGGGAGGCCCTGAGCCCCAGCATTTT. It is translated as CASSLGGGGPEPQHF. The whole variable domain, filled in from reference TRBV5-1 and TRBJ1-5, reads KAGVTQTPRYLIKTRGQQVTLSCSPISGHRSVSWYQQTPGQGLQFLFEYFSETQRNKGNFPGRFSGRQFSNSRSEMNVSTLELGDSALYLCASSLGGGGPEPQHFGDGTRLSIL.

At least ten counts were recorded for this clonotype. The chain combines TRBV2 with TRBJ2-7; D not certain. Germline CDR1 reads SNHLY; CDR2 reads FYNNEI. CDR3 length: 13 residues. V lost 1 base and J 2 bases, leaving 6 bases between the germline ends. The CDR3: CASSEESAYEQYF. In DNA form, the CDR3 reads TGTGCCAGCAGTGAAGAATCGGCCTACGAGCAGTACTTC.

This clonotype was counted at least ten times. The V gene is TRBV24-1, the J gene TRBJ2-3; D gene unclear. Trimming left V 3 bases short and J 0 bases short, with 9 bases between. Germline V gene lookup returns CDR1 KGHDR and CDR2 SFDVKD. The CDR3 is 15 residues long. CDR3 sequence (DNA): TGTGCCACCAGTGATCAGGTCCTGAGCACAGATACGCAGTATTTT. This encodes CATSDQVLSTDTQYF.

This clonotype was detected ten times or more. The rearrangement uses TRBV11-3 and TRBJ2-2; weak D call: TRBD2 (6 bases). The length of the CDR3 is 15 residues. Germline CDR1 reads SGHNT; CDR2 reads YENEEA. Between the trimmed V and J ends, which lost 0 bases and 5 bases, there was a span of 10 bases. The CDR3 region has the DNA TGTGCCAGCAGCTTAGAAGGACTACCAACCGGGGAGCTGTTTTTT. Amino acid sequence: CASSLEGLPTGELFF.

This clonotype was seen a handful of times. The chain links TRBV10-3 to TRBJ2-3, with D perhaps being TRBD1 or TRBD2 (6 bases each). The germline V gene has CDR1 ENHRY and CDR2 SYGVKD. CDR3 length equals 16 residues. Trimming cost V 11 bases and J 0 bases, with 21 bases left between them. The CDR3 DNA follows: TGTGCCCATCAGGAACAGGGAGGAATTAGCACAGATACGCAGTATTTT. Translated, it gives CAHQEQGGISTDTQYF.

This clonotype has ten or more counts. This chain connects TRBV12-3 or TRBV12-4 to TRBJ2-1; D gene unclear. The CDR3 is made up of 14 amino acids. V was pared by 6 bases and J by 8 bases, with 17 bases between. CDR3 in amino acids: CASRPLRTVDEQFF. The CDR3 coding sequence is TGTGCCAGCAGGCCTTTACGTACGGTAGATGAGCAGTTCTTC.

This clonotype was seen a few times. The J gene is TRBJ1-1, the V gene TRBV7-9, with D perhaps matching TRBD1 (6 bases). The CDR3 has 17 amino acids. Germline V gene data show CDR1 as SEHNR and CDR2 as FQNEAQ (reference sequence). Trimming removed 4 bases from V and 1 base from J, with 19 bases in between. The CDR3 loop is CASSSGLLSTGNTEAFF. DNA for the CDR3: TGTGCCAGCAGCTCCGGACTCCTTTCGACAGGGAACACTGAAGCTTTCTTT.

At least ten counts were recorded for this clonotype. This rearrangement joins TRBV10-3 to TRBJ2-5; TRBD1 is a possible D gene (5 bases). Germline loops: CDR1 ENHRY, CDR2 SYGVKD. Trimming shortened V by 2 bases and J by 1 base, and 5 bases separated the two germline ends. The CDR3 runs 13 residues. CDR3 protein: CAISETGQETQYF. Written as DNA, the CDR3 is TGTGCCATCAGTGAGACAGGCCAAGAGACCCAGTACTTC.

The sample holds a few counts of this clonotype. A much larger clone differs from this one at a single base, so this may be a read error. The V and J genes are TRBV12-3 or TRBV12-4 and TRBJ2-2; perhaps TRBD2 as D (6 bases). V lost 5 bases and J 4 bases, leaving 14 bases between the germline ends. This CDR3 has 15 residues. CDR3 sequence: CASSPLMGGTGELFF. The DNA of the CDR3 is TGTGCCAGCAGTCCTCTTATGGGGGGCACCGGGGAGCTGTTTTTT.

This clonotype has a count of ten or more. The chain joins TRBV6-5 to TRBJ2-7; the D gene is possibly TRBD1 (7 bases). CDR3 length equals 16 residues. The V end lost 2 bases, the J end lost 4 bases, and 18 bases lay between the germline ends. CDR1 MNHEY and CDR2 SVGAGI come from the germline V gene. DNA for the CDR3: TGTGCCAGCAGTTACGATGGGGGCGGGACAGTTTACGAGCAGTACTTC. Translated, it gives CASSYDGGGTVYEQYF.

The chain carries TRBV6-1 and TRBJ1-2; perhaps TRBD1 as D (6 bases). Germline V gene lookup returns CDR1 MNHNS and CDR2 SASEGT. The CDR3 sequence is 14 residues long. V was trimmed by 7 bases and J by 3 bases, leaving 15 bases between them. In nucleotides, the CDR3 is TGTGCCAGCACCTCCTCGGGGGGCGACTATGGCTACACCTTC. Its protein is CASTSSGGDYGYTF.

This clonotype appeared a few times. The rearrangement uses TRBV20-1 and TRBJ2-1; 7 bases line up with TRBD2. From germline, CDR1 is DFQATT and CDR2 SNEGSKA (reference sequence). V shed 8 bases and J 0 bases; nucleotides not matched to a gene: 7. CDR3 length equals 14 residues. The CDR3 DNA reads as TGCAGTTCACCAGCGGGAAGCTCCTACAATGAGCAGTTCTTC. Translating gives CSSPAGSSYNEQFF.

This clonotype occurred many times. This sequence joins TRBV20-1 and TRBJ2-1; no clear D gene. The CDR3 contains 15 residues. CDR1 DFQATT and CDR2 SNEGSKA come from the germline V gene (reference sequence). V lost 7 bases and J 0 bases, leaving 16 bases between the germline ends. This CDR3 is CSGERVSHSYNEQFF. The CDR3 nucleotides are TGCAGTGGTGAGCGTGTCTCACACTCCTACAATGAGCAGTTCTTC.

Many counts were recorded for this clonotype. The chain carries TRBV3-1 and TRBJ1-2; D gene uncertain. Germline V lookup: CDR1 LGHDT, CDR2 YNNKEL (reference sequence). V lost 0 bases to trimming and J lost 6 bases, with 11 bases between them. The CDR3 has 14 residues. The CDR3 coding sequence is TGTGCCAGCAGCCAAGATATAAGGAACGATGGCTACACCTTC. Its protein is CASSQDIRNDGYTF.